This TCR beta chain is drawn from a study of blood T cell repertoires in COVID-19. This table comes from immunoSEQ multiplex PCR, and its TCRdb copy is limited to in-frame clones, with some not included. This sample has 500,000 to 600,000 clones, with about 89% found just once. The V gene lost 3 bases and the J gene lost 5 bases, with 10 bases spanning the gap. CDR3 size: 14 residues. CDR1 is KGHSH and CDR2 is LQKENI in the germline V gene. The sequenced sample consisted of peripheral blood. This chain joins TRBV18 and TRBJ1-4; tentative D call: TRBD1 (6 bases). The sequence came from a woman in her forties or fifties with COVID-19, enrolled during active disease. The CDR3 loop is CASSPTGSNEKLFF. CDR3 DNA sequence: TGTGCCAGCTCACCGACAGGTTCCAATGAAAAACTGTTTTTT. Supplemented by reference TRBV18 and TRBJ1-4, the full variable domain reads NAGVMQNPRHLVRRRGQEARLRCSPMKGHSHVYWYRQLPEEGLKFMVYLQKENIIDESGMPKERFSAEFPKEGPSILRIQQVVRGDSAAYFCASSPTGSNEKLFFGSGTQLSVL.